This passage covers 8 T cell receptor beta chains from one sample sequenced in a study of T cell repertoires in ileal Crohn's disease. Sequencing used immunoSEQ multiplex PCR; TCRdb keeps in-frame clones, though not all of them. Here the sample spans about 9,600 clones, 76% being singletons. Sequenced material: ileal tissue. The receptor set was obtained from an adult with Crohn's disease.

The chain is built from TRBV5-6 and TRBJ2-4; 8 bases agree with TRBD2. Looked up from germline, CDR1 is SGHDT and CDR2 is YYEEEE. Unmatched junction bases numbered 9, after V lost 4 bases and J lost 3 bases. CDR3 length: 16 residues. The CDR3 loop is CASSLGGGYGKNIQYF. In nucleotides, the CDR3 is TGTGCCAGCAGCCTCGGGGGGGGATACGGCAAAAACATTCAGTACTTC.

Remarks on this clone: This likely stems from a read error, as it lies one base from a far larger clone. The chain links TRBV5-4 to TRBJ1-1, with D possibly TRBD1 on 5 matching bases. The CDR3 extends over 13 amino acids. CDR1 SGHNT and CDR2 YYREEE come from the germline V gene (reference sequence). V was clipped by 0 bases and J by 6 bases, with 9 bases between them. CDR3 sequence (DNA): TGTGCCAGCAGCTTGGACGGGGGGGCTGAAGCTTTCTTT. As protein: CASSLDGGAEAFF.

This clone was seen a few times. The chain couples TRBV6-6 to TRBJ1-4, with 7 bases matching TRBD1. The germline V gene encodes CDR1 MNHNY and CDR2 SVGAGI (reference sequence). The CDR3 runs 15 residues. Trimming removed 6 bases from V and 2 bases from J; junction bases left unmatched: 6. The CDR3 here is CASSPRDSTNEKLFF. The CDR3 DNA reads TGTGCCAGCAGCCCCCGGGACAGTACTAATGAAAAACTGTTTTTT.

The V call is TRBV28, the J call TRBJ1-4, with D hard to call. Deletions cut 8 bases from V and 8 bases from J, with 9 bases between. CDR1 and CDR2 from the germline V gene are MDHEN and SYDVKM. This CDR3 comprises 11 residues. For the CDR3, the DNA is TGTGCCAGCGCAACCAGAGAAAAACTGTTTTTT. Translated: CASATREKLFF.

V gene TRBV11-2 combines with J gene TRBJ2-4, with 7 bases identical to TRBD1. Unmatched junction bases numbered 12, after V lost 5 bases and J lost 2 bases. The length of the CDR3 is 17 residues. The germline V gene encodes CDR1 SGHAT and CDR2 FQNNGV. For the CDR3, the DNA is TGTGCCAGCAGCCTCATTACAGGGGTTAGGACCAAAAACATTCAGTACTTC. This codes for CASSLITGVRTKNIQYF.

The chain carries TRBV18 and TRBJ2-1; TRBD2 is a possible D gene (7 bases). The V gene lost 5 bases and the J gene lost 2 bases, with 10 bases spanning the gap. The CDR3 consists of 14 residues. The germline V gene encodes CDR1 KGHSH and CDR2 LQKENI. The CDR3 region is CASSKGGAYNEQFF. The CDR3 bases are TGTGCCAGCTCAAAGGGGGGGGCCTACAATGAGCAGTTCTTC. Full variable domain (outside the CDR3, taken from reference TRBV18 and TRBJ2-1): NAGVMQNPRHLVRRRGQEARLRCSPMKGHSHVYWYRQLPEEGLKFMVYLQKENIIDESGMPKERFSAEFPKEGPSILRIQQVVRGDSAAYFCASSKGGAYNEQFFGPGTRLTVL.

The V gene is TRBV7-9, the J gene TRBJ1-3; TRBD1 might be the D (6 bases). Trimming stripped 5 bases from V and 2 bases from J, with 13 bases between. The CDR3 sequence is 15 residues long. Germline V gene data show CDR1 as SEHNR and CDR2 as FQNEAQ (reference sequence). The CDR3 is CASSPPDRPGNTIYF. In nucleotides, the CDR3 is TGTGCCAGCAGCCCCCCGGACAGACCTGGAAACACCATATATTTT.

The chain carries TRBV14 and TRBJ2-7; D is possibly TRBD1 (6 bases). The V and J ends lost 4 bases and 3 bases respectively, with 7 bases between them. This CDR3 contains 12 residues. Germline-derived CDR1 and CDR2 are SGHDN and FVKESK. The CDR3 region has the DNA TGTGCCAGCAGCCTACAGGGCTACGAGCAGTACTTC. Protein: CASSLQGYEQYF. Full variable domain (missing parts from reference TRBV14 and TRBJ2-7): EAGVTQFPSHSVIEKGQTVTLRCDPISGHDNLYWYRRVMGKEIKFLLHFVKESKQDESGMPNNRFLAERTGGTYSTLKVQPAELEDSGVYFCASSLQGYEQYFGPGTRLTVT.